This entry describes one TCR beta chain. The target antigen is unknown. This entry belongs to a study of cytomegalovirus exposure and HLA in healthy donors. Study results and caveats: The authors listed approximately 150 TCR beta chains as cytomegalovirus-associated. Using the classifier, cytomegalovirus status was reportedly diagnosed with high specificity and sensitivity.

The protocol was immunoSEQ multiplex PCR, while the TCRdb copy is restricted to in-frame clones and leaves out a portion. The sample lists about 240,000 clones; more than 75% were seen once. The donors were members of the approximately 110-subject validation cohort (separate from the approximately 730-subject first cohort). CDR3 length equals 15 residues. The germline V gene has CDR1 MNHNY and CDR2 SVGAGI (reference sequence). Unmatched junction bases numbered 5, after V lost 2 bases and J lost 3 bases. The sequence was collected from a man aged 18-30 years in good health and CMV-seronegative. The chain couples TRBV6-6 to TRBJ2-5, with TRBD2 matching 8 bases. Sequencing used PBMCs. The CDR3: CASSYLMGLEETQYF. For the CDR3, the DNA is TGTGCCAGCAGTTACCTCATGGGACTAGAAGAGACCCAGTACTTC.